A single sample gave rise to the 26 T cell receptor beta chains below, sequenced in a study of blood T cell repertoires in COVID-19. TCRdb's table, derived via immunoSEQ multiplex PCR, lists solely in-frame clones and lacks some. Of about 130,000 clones listed, 85% are singletons. Sequencing was performed on peripheral blood. These receptors were taken from a man aged 80 or over with active or convalescent COVID-19.

The CDR3: CASLGGGVANTGELFF. CDR3 bases: TGCGCCAGCCTGGGAGGCGGTGTCGCGAACACCGGGGAGCTGTTTTTT. The J gene is TRBJ2-2, the V gene TRBV5-1, with D possibly matching TRBD2 (6 bases). The CDR3 loop spans 16 amino acids. Germline CDR1 and CDR2: SGHRS and YFSETQ. V shed 7 bases and J shed 0 bases, with 16 bases lying between them.

This chain links TRBV9 with TRBJ2-5; 10 nucleotides match TRBD2. Per germline, CDR1 SGDLS and CDR2 YYNGEE. The CDR3 length is 17 residues. V shed 0 bases and J 0 bases; nucleotides not matched to a gene: 5. The CDR3 sequence: CASSVGERGGYQETQYF. The CDR3 DNA reads TGTGCCAGCAGCGTAGGGGAGCGGGGGGGATACCAAGAGACCCAGTACTTC.

This chain joins TRBV7-9 and TRBJ2-3; D not certain. CDR1 SEHNR and CDR2 FQNEAQ come from the germline V gene (reference sequence). The CDR3 totals 17 residues. With 1 base removed from V and 2 bases from J, the gap between germline ends came to 16 bases. The CDR3 region has the DNA TGTGCCAGCAGCTTAGGGTCCCTAGAGCGAAACACAGATACGCAGTATTTT. Protein: CASSLGSLERNTDTQYF.

The DNA for the CDR3 is TGCGCCAGCAGCCAAGGACAGGCCCCCAATCAGCCCCAGCATTTT. Protein sequence: CASSQGQAPNQPQHF. The rearrangement joins TRBV4-1 to TRBJ1-5, with a possible D match to TRBD1 (6 bases). CDR3 length: 15 residues. The germline V gene encodes CDR1 MGHRA and CDR2 YSYEKL. V lost 1 base, J lost 3 bases, and 10 bases lay in between.

The chain has TRBV30 and TRBJ2-1, with TRBD2 identical over 7 bases. J was trimmed by 15 bases and V by 4 bases; bases with no gene match: 18. The CDR3 is 14 residues long. Germline loops: CDR1 GTSNPN, CDR2 SVGIG (reference sequence). DNA for the CDR3: TGTGCCTGGAAGGAAGCGGGAACTAGATTGAGGATGTTCTTC. Translated: CAWKEAGTRLRMFF. The whole variable domain, filled in from reference TRBV30 and TRBJ2-1, reads SQTIHQWPATLVQPVGSPLSLECTVEGTSNPNLYWYRQAAGRGLQLLFYSVGIGQISSEVPQNLSASRPQDRQFILSSKKLLLSDSGFYLCAWKEAGTRLRMFFGPGTRLTVL.

This clone occurred once. The chain uses TRBV6-4 and TRBJ1-2, with 9 bases lining up with TRBD1. V was pared by 4 bases and J by 7 bases, with 10 bases of the junction left unmatched. The CDR3 extends over 15 amino acids. CDR1 MRHNA and CDR2 SNTAGT come from the germline V gene. The CDR3 sequence is CASSGTGGAVGGYTF. Here the CDR3 DNA reads TGTGCCAGCAGTGGTACAGGGGGCGCAGTTGGTGGCTACACCTTC.

V gene TRBV6-5 combines with J gene TRBJ1-5; no firm D call. Germline V gene sequence: CDR1 MNHEY, CDR2 SVGAGI. This CDR3 has 15 residues. V lost 7 bases to trimming and J lost 5 bases, with 18 bases between them. The CDR3 DNA follows: TGTGCCAGCACCAAAAGTTGGCAGGTTGATCAGCCCCAGCATTTT. Translating it yields CASTKSWQVDQPQHF.

The V gene is TRBV29-1, the J gene TRBJ2-1, with a weak D call TRBD2 (6 bases). The V end was cut by 3 bases, the J end by 0 bases, with 15 bases between. The CDR3 length is 16 residues. CDR1 and CDR2 from the germline V gene are SQVTM and ANQGSEA. Here the CDR3 reads CSVDLAGTSSYNEQFF. The CDR3 bases are TGCAGCGTTGATTTAGCCGGGACTTCCTCCTACAATGAGCAGTTCTTC.

V and J are TRBV6-2 or TRBV6-3 and TRBJ2-1, with a possible D match to TRBD2 (5 bases). Germline V lookup: CDR1 MNHEY, CDR2 SVGEGT. Trimming took 2 bases from V and 0 from J, leaving 17 bases between them. CDR3 length: 18 residues. CDR3 protein: CASSYPIRTLSSYNEQFF. The CDR3 bases are TGTGCCAGCAGTTACCCCATTAGGACTTTGAGCTCCTACAATGAGCAGTTCTTC.

This chain joins TRBV29-1 and TRBJ2-7; maybe TRBD2 (6 bases). From germline, CDR1 is SQVTM and CDR2 ANQGSEA. V was cut by 6 bases and J by 4 bases, with 13 bases left in between. CDR3 length: 12 residues. In DNA form, the CDR3 reads TGCAGCGTCGTTAGCGGAGGGTACGAGCAGTACTTC. Translation: CSVVSGGYEQYF.

The chain carries TRBV19 and TRBJ1-2, with 10 bases lining up with TRBD1. After removal of 5 bases from V and 4 bases from J, the junction contained 7 bases not matched to a gene. Germline V gives CDR1 LNHDA, CDR2 SQIVND (reference sequence). The CDR3 is 15 residues long. The chain's CDR3 is CASSAGDRGIYGYTF. CDR3 coding DNA: TGTGCCAGTAGTGCGGGGGACAGGGGTATCTATGGCTACACCTTC.

This chain links TRBV6-6 with TRBJ2-1; TRBD1 is a possible D gene (5 bases). Per germline, CDR1 MNHNY and CDR2 SVGAGI (reference sequence). V was cut by 6 bases and J by 0 bases, with 9 bases left in between. CDR3 length equals 14 residues. CDR3 nucleotide sequence: TGTGCCAGCAGGGGCAGGGCCTCCTACAATGAGCAGTTCTTC. This encodes CASRGRASYNEQFF.

The rearrangement joins TRBV4-2 to TRBJ1-4, with TRBD1 matching 8 bases. This CDR3 comprises 15 residues. Unmatched junction bases numbered 5, after V lost 0 bases and J lost 8 bases. Germline-derived CDR1 and CDR2 are LGHNA and YNFKEQ. CDR3 nucleotide sequence: TGTGCCAGCAGCCAAGACAGGGGGCGGGAAGAAAAACTGTTTTTT. Amino acids: CASSQDRGREEKLFF.

This sequence joins TRBV5-1 and TRBJ1-4, with TRBD1 identical over 7 bases. Unmatched junction bases numbered 6, after V lost 4 bases and J lost 0 bases. Germline assignment: CDR1 SGHRS and CDR2 YFSETQ. This CDR3 contains 16 residues. CDR3 amino acids: CASSGGQIATNEKLFF. In DNA, the CDR3 is TGCGCCAGCAGCGGGGGACAGATTGCAACTAATGAAAAACTGTTTTTT.

This clone was seen only once. Here the CDR3 reads CAWSEGVSYEQYF. DNA for the CDR3: TGTGCCTGGAGTGAGGGGGTTTCCTACGAGCAGTACTTC. The chain links TRBV30 to TRBJ2-7; D might be TRBD1 (6 bases). Germline V gene lookup returns CDR1 GTSNPN and CDR2 SVGIG (reference sequence). Trimming took 1 base from V and 1 from J, leaving 8 bases between them. CDR3 length equals 13 residues. The full variable domain, completed using reference TRBV30 and TRBJ2-7, is SQTIHQWPATLVQPVGSPLSLECTVEGTSNPNLYWYRQAAGRGLQLLFYSVGIGQISSEVPQNLSASRPQDRQFILSSKKLLLSDSGFYLCAWSEGVSYEQYFGPGTRLTVT.

The V gene is TRBV19, the J gene TRBJ2-7; 9 bases align to TRBD2. The J segment lost 0 bases and the V segment lost 5 bases, leaving 8 bases of the junction unmatched. Germline CDR1 LNHDA, CDR2 SQIVND (reference sequence). This CDR3 has 16 residues. CDR3 region: CASSGKTSGSSYEQYF. CDR3 DNA: TGTGCCAGTAGTGGAAAGACTAGCGGTAGCTCCTACGAGCAGTACTTC.

The J gene is TRBJ1-1, the V gene TRBV7-9; TRBD1 is a possible D gene (6 bases). In germline, CDR1 is SEHNR, CDR2 FQNEAQ (reference sequence). This CDR3 region has 16 residues. V shed 1 base and J shed 0 bases, with 12 bases lying between them. In DNA form, the CDR3 reads TGTGCCAGCAGCTTAGGGTATGACAGGATGAACACTGAAGCTTTCTTT. Its protein product is CASSLGYDRMNTEAFF.

CDR3 sequence (DNA): TGTGCCAGCAGTGGACCAGGGGGCATTCAGTACTTC. Protein product: CASSGPGGIQYF. The V call is TRBV25-1, the J call TRBJ2-4; 7 positions agree with TRBD1. Germline CDR1 MGHDK, CDR2 SYGVNS. The length of the CDR3 is 12 residues. Unmatched junction bases numbered 3, after V lost 4 bases and J lost 9 bases.

The chain uses TRBV6-5 and TRBJ1-1; 7 nucleotides match TRBD1. The length of the CDR3 is 15 residues. Germline CDR1 is MNHEY and CDR2 is SVGAGI. Germline trimming cut 5 bases from V and 4 bases from J; bases unmatched to any gene: 10. The CDR3 spells CASSITGAVGTEAFF. The CDR3 bases are TGTGCCAGCAGTATAACAGGGGCCGTGGGCACTGAAGCTTTCTTT.

The chain uses TRBV2 and TRBJ1-2; TRBD1 might be the D (6 bases). The CDR3 extends over 17 amino acids. The V end lost 2 bases, the J end lost 4 bases, and 20 bases lay between the germline ends. Germline V gene sequence: CDR1 SNHLY, CDR2 FYNNEI. Written as DNA, the CDR3 is TGTGCCAGCAGTGAACTCCCCGAACAGGGTCCCCTCTATGGCTACACCTTC. Its protein product is CASSELPEQGPLYGYTF.

DNA of the CDR3: TGCGCCAGCAGCATAGGGACAGAGAACTACGAGCAGTACTTC. Translating gives CASSIGTENYEQYF. The chain uses TRBV5-1 and TRBJ2-7; 7 nucleotides match TRBD1. V trimming: 4 bases; J trimming: 3 bases; junction bases outside the gene matches: 7. The CDR3 spans 14 residues. The germline gives CDR1 SGHRS, CDR2 YFSETQ.

The rearrangement links TRBV5-1 to TRBJ1-1, with 10 nucleotides matching TRBD1. CDR1 is SGHRS and CDR2 is YFSETQ in the germline V gene. This CDR3 is built from 14 residues. Trimming took 4 bases from V and 6 from J; bases not matched to a gene: 6. The CDR3 bases are TGCGCCAGCAGCACAGGGACAGGGGTGGCTGAAGCTTTCTTT. This sequence encodes CASSTGTGVAEAFF.

Written as DNA, the CDR3 is TGTGCCAGCAGCGACCTAGCGGGGCCTTCAAGTGAGCAGTTCTTC. It encodes CASSDLAGPSSEQFF. The chain joins TRBV5-5 to TRBJ2-1, with TRBD2 matching over 9 bases. Germline lookup yields CDR1 SGHKS and CDR2 YYEKEE (reference sequence). The J segment lost 9 bases and the V segment lost 4 bases, leaving 11 bases of the junction unmatched. There are 15 residues in the CDR3.

The chain has TRBV24-1 and TRBJ2-7; D remains ambiguous. This CDR3 is 12 amino acids long. Trimming took off 4 bases at V and 3 bases at J, with 6 bases between the two ends. Per the germline V gene, CDR1 is KGHDR and CDR2 is SFDVKD. In nucleotides, the CDR3 is TGTGCCACCAGTGACGTAAACTACGAGCAGTACTTC. Encoded protein: CATSDVNYEQYF.

The V and J genes are TRBV7-2 and TRBJ2-5, with TRBD2 as a possible D gene (6 bases). CDR1 is SGHTA, CDR2 FQGNSA, per germline. This CDR3 comprises 15 residues. Trimming removed 3 bases from V and 5 bases from J, with 16 bases in between. The CDR3 DNA follows: TGTGCCAGCAGCTTTTCCGGGGGAGTCCCTGAGACCCAGTACTTC. Protein sequence: CASSFSGGVPETQYF.

This clone is a singleton in its sample. The chain couples TRBV7-9 to TRBJ2-1, with D possibly TRBD2 on 6 matching bases. Trimming removed 1 base at V and 4 bases at J, with 8 bases between. From germline, CDR1 is SEHNR and CDR2 FQNEAQ (reference sequence). The CDR3 has 14 amino acids. CDR3 coding DNA: TGTGCCAGCAGCTTAGGGACTACTTACAATGAGCAGTTCTTC. Translating it yields CASSLGTTYNEQFF.